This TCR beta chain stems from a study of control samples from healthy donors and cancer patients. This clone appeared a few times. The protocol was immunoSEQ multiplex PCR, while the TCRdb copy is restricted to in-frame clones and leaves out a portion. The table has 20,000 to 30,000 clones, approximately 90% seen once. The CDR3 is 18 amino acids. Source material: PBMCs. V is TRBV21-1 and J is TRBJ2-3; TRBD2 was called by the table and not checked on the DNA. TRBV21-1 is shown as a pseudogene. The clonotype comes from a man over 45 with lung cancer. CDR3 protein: CASSLLPRGDPSTDTQYF. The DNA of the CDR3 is TGTGCCAGCAGCCTATTGCCGCGGGGGGACCCATCCACAGATACGCAGTATTTT.